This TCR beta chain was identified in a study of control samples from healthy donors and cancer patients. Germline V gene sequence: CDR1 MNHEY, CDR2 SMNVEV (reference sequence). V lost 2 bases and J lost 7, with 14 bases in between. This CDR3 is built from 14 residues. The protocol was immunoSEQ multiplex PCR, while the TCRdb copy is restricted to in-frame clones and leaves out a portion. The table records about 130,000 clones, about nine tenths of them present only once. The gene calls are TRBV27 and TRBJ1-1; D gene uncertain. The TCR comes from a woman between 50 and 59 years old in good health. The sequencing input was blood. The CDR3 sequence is CASSLGPSSGEAFF. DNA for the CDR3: TGTGCCAGCAGTTTAGGTCCGAGCTCTGGTGAAGCTTTCTTT.